The 32 T cell receptor beta chains reported below all come from one sample, sequenced in a study of T cells in Graves' hyperthyroidism and ophthalmopathy. Amplified regions were TCR beta CDR3 sequences from RNA transcripts. HTBI primers were used for first-round RT-PCR of the TCR CDR3. MiXCR, run by TCRdb on the multiplex PCR reads, gives a single entry per CDR3 protein. The profile covers about 480,000 distinct CDR3 sequences, with 13% to 15% appearing a single time and under 20% taken by the ten largest. The sequenced sample was blood. These receptors were taken from a woman aged 18 to 35 with Graves' hyperthyroidism.

This chain joins TRBV7-3 and TRBJ2-1, with TRBD2 matching over 8 bases. CDR3 length: 15 residues. In germline, CDR1 is SGHTA, CDR2 FQGTGA. J gave up 5 bases and V 2 bases, and 5 bases lay outside the gene matches. This CDR3 reads CASSLSGGPNNEQFF. The CDR3 coding sequence is TGTGCCAGCAGCTTATCGGGAGGGCCGAACAATGAGCAGTTCTTC.

Many counts were recorded for this clonotype. The rearrangement joins TRBV11-2 to TRBJ2-1, with 13 positions matching TRBD2. The CDR3 extends over 18 amino acids. Per germline, CDR1 SGHAT and CDR2 FQNNGV. V lost 4 bases to trimming and J lost 10 bases; unmatched junction nucleotides: 16. In DNA form, the CDR3 reads TGTGCCAGCAGCTCCGCAGTAGGGGGACTAGCGGGAAGTAACGAGCAGTTCTTC. Amino acid sequence: CASSSAVGGLAGSNEQFF.

This clonotype was recorded at least ten times. The V call is TRBV30, the J call TRBJ1-1; no definite D call. Germline assignment: CDR1 GTSNPN and CDR2 SVGIG (reference sequence). The CDR3 runs to 10 residues. V was cut by 3 bases and J by 7 bases, with 6 bases left in between. The CDR3 region is CAWRKGEAFF. The DNA of the CDR3 is TGTGCCTGGAGGAAGGGTGAAGCTTTCTTT. Full variable domain (outside the CDR3, taken from reference TRBV30 and TRBJ1-1): SQTIHQWPATLVQPVGSPLSLECTVEGTSNPNLYWYRQAAGRGLQLLFYSVGIGQISSEVPQNLSASRPQDRQFILSSKKLLLSDSGFYLCAWRKGEAFFGQGTRLTVV.

This clonotype appeared a few times. The gene calls are TRBV5-1 and TRBJ1-3; 8 bases are a match to TRBD1. The CDR3 has 15 amino acids. The germline V gene has CDR1 SGHRS and CDR2 YFSETQ. V gave up 4 bases and J gave up 4 bases; unmatched junction bases: 7. The CDR3: CASSPARGLGNTIYF. The CDR3 DNA is TGCGCCAGCAGCCCGGCCAGGGGGCTGGGAAACACCATATATTTT. Drawing the rest from reference TRBV5-1 and TRBJ1-3, the complete variable domain is KAGVTQTPRYLIKTRGQQVTLSCSPISGHRSVSWYQQTPGQGLQFLFEYFSETQRNKGNFPGRFSGRQFSNSRSEMNVSTLELGDSALYLCASSPARGLGNTIYFGEGSWLTVV.

In this sample, this clonotype turned up many times. This chain connects TRBV2 to TRBJ1-5; 8 nucleotides match TRBD1. The CDR3 is made up of 13 amino acids. Trimming cost V 3 bases and J 6 bases; bases outside gene matches: 1. Germline V gives CDR1 SNHLY, CDR2 FYNNEI. The chain's CDR3 is CASSDTGGQPQHF. The CDR3 DNA follows: TGTGCCAGCAGTGACACAGGGGGTCAGCCCCAGCATTTT.

This clonotype was found many times. The chain joins TRBV12-3 or TRBV12-4 to TRBJ2-1, with 10 bases lining up with TRBD2. Trimming at V came to 5 bases and at J to 6 bases, leaving 7 bases not matched to a gene. CDR3 length: 15 residues. The CDR3 sequence: CASSKLAGEVNEQFF. CDR3 sequence (DNA): TGTGCCAGCAGTAAGCTAGCGGGAGAGGTCAATGAGCAGTTCTTC.

This clonotype was seen ten or more times. This sequence joins TRBV6-5 and TRBJ1-2; 10 bases align to TRBD1. The CDR3 runs 14 residues. V was pared by 2 bases and J by 8 bases, with 5 bases of the junction left unmatched. Germline lookup yields CDR1 MNHEY and CDR2 SVGAGI. The CDR3 loop reads CASSYEGQGGGYTF. The CDR3, as DNA: TGTGCCAGCAGTTACGAAGGACAGGGGGGCGGCTACACCTTC.

This clonotype was seen repeatedly, ten times or more. The chain combines TRBV11-2 with TRBJ1-4; the D gene is possibly TRBD1 (5 bases). Germline-derived CDR1 and CDR2 are SGHAT and FQNNGV. The CDR3 totals 15 residues. V shed 5 bases and J shed 1 base, with 11 bases lying between them. The CDR3 coding sequence is TGTGCCAGCAGCCTTGGGACGTTAACTAATGAAAAACTGTTTTTT. Translation: CASSLGTLTNEKLFF.

V gene TRBV20-1 combines with J gene TRBJ2-1; D is unresolved. V lost 0 bases and J lost 8, with 5 bases in between. This CDR3 comprises 11 residues. CDR1 and CDR2 (germline): DFQATT, SNEGSKA (reference sequence). The CDR3 here is CSAREGYEQFF. In nucleotides, the CDR3 is TGCAGTGCTAGAGAGGGCTATGAGCAGTTCTTC.

This clonotype was recorded many times. The J gene is TRBJ2-7, the V gene TRBV6-1; a possible D gene is TRBD2 (7 bases). This CDR3 has 15 residues. V was pared by 8 bases and J by 3 bases, with 20 bases between. Germline V gene sequence: CDR1 MNHNS, CDR2 SASEGT. CDR3 sequence: CASPTGRDTSYEQYF. The CDR3 DNA reads TGTGCCAGCCCAACGGGGAGGGACACTAGCTACGAGCAGTACTTC.

This clonotype has a count of ten or more. This chain joins TRBV12-3 or TRBV12-4 and TRBJ1-2; D is unresolved. The CDR3 consists of 12 residues. V gave up 2 bases and J gave up 3 bases, with 4 bases separating them. The CDR3 loop is CASSLWDYGYTF. CDR3 nucleotide sequence: TGTGCCAGCAGTTTATGGGACTATGGCTACACCTTC.

Ten or more counts support this clonotype. The chain carries TRBV19 and TRBJ1-1; a weak D match, TRBD1 (5 bases). Between the trimmed V and J ends, which lost 4 bases and 1 base, there was a span of 16 bases. The CDR3 runs 16 residues. Germline-derived CDR1 and CDR2 are LNHDA and SQIVND (reference sequence). This CDR3 reads CASSKGRGVTNTEAFF. The CDR3 region has the DNA TGTGCCAGTAGTAAAGGAAGGGGTGTGACGAACACTGAAGCTTTCTTT.

CDR3 residues: CSARRLGDYNEQFF. In DNA form, the CDR3 reads TGCAGTGCTAGAAGACTAGGGGACTACAATGAGCAGTTCTTC. V gene TRBV20-1 combines with J gene TRBJ2-1; a weak D match, TRBD2 (6 bases). The germline gives CDR1 DFQATT, CDR2 SNEGSKA (reference sequence). Deletions cut 2 bases from V and 3 bases from J, with 11 bases between. CDR3 size: 14 residues.

This clonotype appeared many times. The chain links TRBV12-3 or TRBV12-4 to TRBJ2-1; the match to TRBD2 covers 10 bases. CDR3 length: 15 amino acids. Losses at the gene ends were 5 bases for V and 4 bases for J; bases not matched to a gene: 5. The CDR3 spells CASSPGTSAYNEQFF. The CDR3 DNA reads TGTGCCAGCAGTCCAGGGACTAGCGCATACAATGAGCAGTTCTTC.

Only a few counts were recorded for this clonotype. This sequence joins TRBV30 and TRBJ2-1, with no clear D. Deletions cut 5 bases from V and 0 bases from J, with 8 bases between. The CDR3 is 13 residues long. The germline gives CDR1 GTSNPN, CDR2 SVGIG (reference sequence). The DNA for the CDR3 is TGTGCCTGGGCTGTGAGCTCCTACAATGAGCAGTTCTTC. Encoded protein: CAWAVSSYNEQFF.

This clonotype was recorded many times. The chain employs TRBV7-9 and TRBJ2-1; D might be TRBD1 (7 bases). The V and J ends lost 3 bases and 5 bases respectively, with 14 bases between them. The CDR3 totals 15 residues. Germline V CDR1 and CDR2: SEHNR, FQNEAQ (reference sequence). The CDR3 DNA is TGTGCCAGCAGCTTTGGAGGGGGCGCGCACAATGAGCAGTTCTTC. It yields the protein CASSFGGGAHNEQFF.

This clonotype was counted at least ten times. V and J are TRBV13 and TRBJ1-2, with TRBD1 matching 10 bases. V dropped 8 bases and J dropped 1; count of bases not matched to a gene: 7. Germline lookup yields CDR1 PRHDT and CDR2 FYEKMQ (reference sequence). This CDR3 has 15 residues. The CDR3 protein is CASGIRDRGNYGYTF. For the CDR3, the DNA is TGTGCCAGCGGGATCCGGGACAGGGGTAACTATGGCTACACCTTC.

The table lists this clonotype with many counts. The chain joins TRBV28 to TRBJ1-2; D not certain. Germline assignment: CDR1 MDHEN and CDR2 SYDVKM. CDR3 length: 15 residues. Trimming shortened V by 4 bases and J by 4 bases, and 16 bases separated the two germline ends. CDR3 nucleotides: TGTGCCAGCAGTTCTCCCAGCGGTAATTCCTATGGCTACACCTTC. It translates to CASSSPSGNSYGYTF.

This clonotype has ten or more counts. The chain employs TRBV7-9 and TRBJ2-7, with D perhaps assigned TRBD1 or TRBD2 (5 bases each). V was clipped by 3 bases and J by 2 bases, with 11 bases between them. The CDR3 runs 14 residues. CDR1 and CDR2 (germline): SEHNR, FQNEAQ (reference sequence). The CDR3 spells CASSLWDGAYEQYV. Here the CDR3 DNA reads TGTGCCAGCAGCTTGTGGGACGGAGCCTACGAGCAGTACGTC.

Ten or more counts support this clonotype. The chain has TRBV29-1 and TRBJ1-1; D is unresolved. Germline V lookup: CDR1 SQVTM, CDR2 ANQGSEA. The germline V and J ends were trimmed by 0 bases and 10 bases, with 9 bases remaining between them. The CDR3 length is 11 residues. The CDR3 is CSVEDRQLAFF. The DNA for the CDR3 is TGCAGCGTTGAAGACAGGCAACTAGCTTTCTTT.

V is TRBV30 and J is TRBJ2-2; D ambiguous. Germline CDR1 reads GTSNPN; CDR2 reads SVGIG (reference sequence). This CDR3 contains 17 residues. V dropped 0 bases and J dropped 1 base, with 15 bases sitting between them. The CDR3 DNA is TGTGCCTGGAGTGTACAAAGGGCACTCCTGAACACCGGGGAGCTGTTTTTT. The encoded protein is CAWSVQRALLNTGELFF.

The rearrangement joins TRBV11-2 to TRBJ2-7, with 10 nucleotides matching TRBD1. V was pared by 1 base and J by 0 bases, with 3 bases of the junction left unmatched. The CDR3 is 16 residues long. Germline CDR1 SGHAT, CDR2 FQNNGV. CDR3 residues: CASSLGGQGSSYEQYF. The CDR3 nucleotides read TGTGCCAGCAGCTTAGGGGGACAGGGGAGCTCCTACGAGCAGTACTTC.

This rearrangement joins TRBV12-3 or TRBV12-4 to TRBJ1-2, with D perhaps matching TRBD1 (5 bases). V was trimmed by 10 bases and J by 6 bases, leaving 18 bases between them. The length of the CDR3 is 13 residues. The CDR3 loop is CATYLFAGNGYTF. CDR3 sequence (DNA): TGTGCCACCTACTTATTCGCAGGGAATGGCTACACCTTC.

This clonotype has at least ten counts. The V gene is TRBV30, the J gene TRBJ1-2; no definite D call. V was trimmed by 1 base and J by 5 bases, leaving 23 bases between them. The V gene's germline CDR1 is GTSNPN and CDR2 SVGIG (reference sequence). The length of the CDR3 is 17 residues. CDR3 in amino acids: CAWSALSIYGGRYGYTF. In DNA form, the CDR3 reads TGTGCCTGGAGTGCCCTCTCGATCTATGGTGGTAGATATGGCTACACCTTC.

This clonotype occurred a few times. The chain uses TRBV29-1 and TRBJ2-1, with 9 bases matching TRBD1. Germline CDR1 is SQVTM and CDR2 is ANQGSEA. The CDR3 extends over 16 amino acids. V was clipped by 4 bases and J by 4 bases; unmatched bases: 11. This chain's CDR3 is CSVGGSGTGKYNEQFF. Written as DNA, the CDR3 is TGCAGCGTTGGTGGATCCGGGACAGGGAAATACAATGAGCAGTTCTTC.

The V and J genes are TRBV9 and TRBJ2-3; no clear D gene. Trimming pared 0 bases from V and 5 bases from J, leaving 13 bases between. Germline CDR1 reads SGDLS; CDR2 reads YYNGEE. This CDR3 region has 15 residues. The CDR3 reads CASSVATVRLDTQYF. In DNA, the CDR3 is TGTGCCAGCAGCGTAGCTACTGTCCGTCTAGATACGCAGTATTTT.

This clonotype was detected ten times or more. The chain combines TRBV2 with TRBJ2-1; 8 bases match TRBD1. The V gene's germline CDR1 is SNHLY and CDR2 FYNNEI. Germline trimming cut 7 bases from V and 5 bases from J; bases unmatched to any gene: 4. CDR3 length equals 13 residues. CDR3 region: CASKDRADNEQFF. Written as DNA, the CDR3 is TGTGCCAGCAAGGACAGGGCGGACAATGAGCAGTTCTTC.

Here the CDR3 reads CASSRSGQGDTEAFF. The CDR3 DNA is TGTGCCAGCAGTCGGTCGGGACAGGGCGACACTGAAGCTTTCTTT. V is TRBV12-3 or TRBV12-4 and J is TRBJ1-1, with 9 bases that match TRBD1. Trimming at V came to 5 bases and at J to 3 bases, leaving 7 bases not matched to a gene. The CDR3 sequence is 15 residues long.

The chain joins TRBV20-1 to TRBJ2-7; D call uncertain. Germline V lookup: CDR1 DFQATT, CDR2 SNEGSKA (reference sequence). CDR3 size: 11 residues. V gave up 6 bases and J gave up 2 bases, with 8 bases separating them. The CDR3 coding sequence is TGCAGTGCCCGGACCACCTACGAGCAGTACGTC. Residues: CSARTTYEQYV.

This clonotype was detected many times. The CDR3 bases are TGTGCCAGCAGTTACTCGCTCCGCGGGAGCTCCTACGAGCAGTACTTC. Amino acids: CASSYSLRGSSYEQYF. This sequence joins TRBV6-5 and TRBJ2-7; 7 nucleotides line up with TRBD2. Germline V gene lookup returns CDR1 MNHEY and CDR2 SVGAGI. The CDR3 has 16 residues. The J segment lost 0 bases and the V segment lost 0 bases, leaving 5 bases of the junction unmatched.

J is TRBJ1-2 and V is TRBV12-3 or TRBV12-4; 7 bases match TRBD1. The CDR3 totals 14 residues. Trimming at V came to 7 bases and at J to 5 bases, leaving 10 bases not matched to a gene. In DNA, the CDR3 is TGTGCCAGCAAAAAAACAGGGACAGCTTATGGCTACACCTTC. It specifies CASKKTGTAYGYTF.

Only a few counts were recorded for this clonotype. The J gene is TRBJ2-1, the V gene TRBV7-9; 13 positions match TRBD2. Germline CDR1 reads SEHNR; CDR2 reads FQNEAQ (reference sequence). The CDR3 spans 18 residues. V lost 1 base and J lost 8; bases outside the gene matches: 11. CDR3 loop: CASSLGGPTSGRSYEQFF. CDR3 nucleotides: TGTGCCAGCAGCTTAGGGGGACCGACTAGCGGGAGGTCATATGAGCAGTTCTTC.